This T cell receptor (beta chain) originates from a study of blood T cells in healthy people across ages. This clonotype came up a few times. V lost 5 bases and J lost 3, with 14 bases in between. Germline loops: CDR1 KGHSH, CDR2 LQKENI. The CDR3 is 14 amino acids. Next came a second PCR, run for 7 to 11 cycles, which used a sample-barcoded 5' primer along with a J-beta primer mix. MiXCR, run by TCRdb on the 5' RACE reads, gives a single entry per CDR3 protein. The sample records about 930,000 distinct CDR3 sequences, about 29% being singletons. Samples each yielded at least 6 micrograms of total RNA. The same data also went into a second study, on T cells of mothers and their children.

Sequencing input: blood. The chain carries TRBV18 and TRBJ2-7; D might be TRBD2 (6 bases). This TCR came from a woman between 40 and 55 years old in good health. The CDR3 bases are TGTGCCAGCTCAGCCACTGGGGGAGGCTACGAGCAGTACTTC. Translated, it gives CASSATGGGYEQYF. The complete variable domain, with remaining parts taken from reference TRBV18 and TRBJ2-7, reads NAGVMQNPRHLVRRRGQEARLRCSPMKGHSHVYWYRQLPEEGLKFMVYLQKENIIDESGMPKERFSAEFPKEGPSILRIQQVVRGDSAAYFCASSATGGGYEQYFGPGTRLTVT.